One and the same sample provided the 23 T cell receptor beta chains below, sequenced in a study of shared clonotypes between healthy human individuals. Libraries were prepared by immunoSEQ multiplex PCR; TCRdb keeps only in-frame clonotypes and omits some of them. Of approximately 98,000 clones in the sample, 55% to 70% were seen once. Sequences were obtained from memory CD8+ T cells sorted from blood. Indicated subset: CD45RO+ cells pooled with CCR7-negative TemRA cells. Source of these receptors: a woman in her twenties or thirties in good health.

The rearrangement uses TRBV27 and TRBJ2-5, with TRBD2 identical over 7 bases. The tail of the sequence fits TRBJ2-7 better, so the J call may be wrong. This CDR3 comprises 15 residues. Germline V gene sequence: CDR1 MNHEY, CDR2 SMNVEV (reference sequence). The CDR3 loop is CASSLSRGSAYEQYF. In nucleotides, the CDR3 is TGTGCCAGCAGTTTATCTCGCGGGAGTGCCTACGAGCAGTACTTC.

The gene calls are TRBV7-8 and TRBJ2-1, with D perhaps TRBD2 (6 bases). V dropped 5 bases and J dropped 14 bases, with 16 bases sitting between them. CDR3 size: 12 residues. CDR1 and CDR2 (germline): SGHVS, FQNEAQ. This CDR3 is CASSPGLPFEFF. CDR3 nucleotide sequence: TGTGCCAGCAGCCCGGGACTTCCCTTCGAGTTCTTC.

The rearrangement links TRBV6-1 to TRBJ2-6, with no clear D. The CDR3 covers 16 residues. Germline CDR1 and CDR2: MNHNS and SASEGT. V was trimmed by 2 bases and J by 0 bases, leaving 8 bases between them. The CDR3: CASSERPASGANVLTF. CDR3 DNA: TGTGCCAGCAGTGAACGGCCGGCCTCTGGGGCCAACGTCCTGACTTTC.

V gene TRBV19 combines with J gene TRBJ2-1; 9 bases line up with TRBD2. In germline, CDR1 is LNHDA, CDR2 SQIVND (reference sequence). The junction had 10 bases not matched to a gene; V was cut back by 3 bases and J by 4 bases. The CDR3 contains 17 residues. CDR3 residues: CASSIRQLTSGYNEQFF. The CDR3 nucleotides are TGTGCCAGTAGTATTAGACAGCTGACTAGCGGATACAATGAGCAGTTCTTC.

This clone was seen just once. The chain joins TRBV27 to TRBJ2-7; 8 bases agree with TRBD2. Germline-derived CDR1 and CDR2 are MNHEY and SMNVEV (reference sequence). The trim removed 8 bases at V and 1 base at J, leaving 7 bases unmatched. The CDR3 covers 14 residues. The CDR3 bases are TGTGCCAGCGGTGGGGCTAGCGGGTCCTACGAGCAGTACTTC. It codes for CASGGASGSYEQYF.

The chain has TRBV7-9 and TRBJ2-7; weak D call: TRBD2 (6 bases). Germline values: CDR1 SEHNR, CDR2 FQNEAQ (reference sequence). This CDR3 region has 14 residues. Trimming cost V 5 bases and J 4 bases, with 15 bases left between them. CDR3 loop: CASSLGTGLYEQYF. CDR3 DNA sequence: TGTGCCAGCAGCCTAGGGACTGGTTTATACGAGCAGTACTTC.

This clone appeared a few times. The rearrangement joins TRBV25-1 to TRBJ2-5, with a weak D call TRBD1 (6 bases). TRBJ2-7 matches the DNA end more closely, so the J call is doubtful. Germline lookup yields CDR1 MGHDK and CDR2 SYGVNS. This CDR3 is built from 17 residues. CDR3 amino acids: CASSAQGQGALSYEQYF. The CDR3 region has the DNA TGTGCCAGCAGTGCCCAGGGGCAGGGTGCCCTCTCCTACGAGCAGTACTTC.

In DNA form, the CDR3 reads TGTGCCAGCAAAGGATTCTTCGGTGGTAACACTGAAGCTTTCTTT. Translated: CASKGFFGGNTEAFF. The chain uses TRBV11-2 and TRBJ1-1; no clear D gene. The germline gives CDR1 SGHAT, CDR2 FQNNGV. Between the trimmed V and J ends, which lost 7 bases and 2 bases, there was a span of 17 bases. The length of the CDR3 is 15 residues.

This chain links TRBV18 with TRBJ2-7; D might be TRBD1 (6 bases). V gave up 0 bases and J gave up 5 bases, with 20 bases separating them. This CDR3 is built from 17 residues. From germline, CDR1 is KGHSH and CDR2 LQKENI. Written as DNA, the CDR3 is TGTGCCAGCTCACCACCGGGGGCTGGTCATCGGGGCAACGAGCAGTACTTC. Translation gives CASSPPGAGHRGNEQYF.

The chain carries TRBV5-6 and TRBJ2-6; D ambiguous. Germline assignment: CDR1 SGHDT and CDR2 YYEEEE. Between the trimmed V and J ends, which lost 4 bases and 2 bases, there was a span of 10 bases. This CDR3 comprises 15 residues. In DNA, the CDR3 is TGTGCCAGCAGCCTCCCACGCGCTGGGGCCAACGTCCTGACTTTC. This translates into CASSLPRAGANVLTF.

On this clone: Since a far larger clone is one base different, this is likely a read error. The CDR3 protein is CASSQDGKRQSGDEQFF. CDR3 DNA: TGCGCCAGCAGCCAGGATGGGAAGCGGCAGAGTGGAGATGAGCAGTTCTTC. V and J are TRBV4-3 and TRBJ2-1; weak D call: TRBD2 (5 bases). This CDR3 contains 17 residues. Trimming removed 3 bases from V and 8 bases from J, with 23 bases in between. CDR1 is LGHNA, CDR2 YSLEER, per germline.

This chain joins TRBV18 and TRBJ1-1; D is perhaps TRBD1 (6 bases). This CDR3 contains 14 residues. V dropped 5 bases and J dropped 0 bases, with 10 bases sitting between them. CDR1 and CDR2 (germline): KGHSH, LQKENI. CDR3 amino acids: CASSRGVVNTEAFF. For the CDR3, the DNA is TGTGCCAGCTCAAGGGGGGTGGTGAACACTGAAGCTTTCTTT.

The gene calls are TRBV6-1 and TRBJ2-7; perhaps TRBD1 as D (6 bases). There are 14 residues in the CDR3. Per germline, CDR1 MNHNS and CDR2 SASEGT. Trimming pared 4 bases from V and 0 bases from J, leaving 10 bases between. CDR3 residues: CASSVETGSYEQYF. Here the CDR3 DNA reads TGTGCCAGCAGTGTCGAGACAGGCTCCTACGAGCAGTACTTC.

The CDR3 reads CASSLARGSTEAFF. Written as DNA, the CDR3 is TGTGCCAGCAGTTTGGCCCGGGGGTCAACTGAAGCTTTCTTT. V gene TRBV27 combines with J gene TRBJ1-1, with D maybe TRBD1 (5 bases). V shed 3 bases and J shed 5 bases, with 13 bases lying between them. The CDR3 is made up of 14 amino acids. Germline V gene data show CDR1 as MNHEY and CDR2 as SMNVEV (reference sequence).

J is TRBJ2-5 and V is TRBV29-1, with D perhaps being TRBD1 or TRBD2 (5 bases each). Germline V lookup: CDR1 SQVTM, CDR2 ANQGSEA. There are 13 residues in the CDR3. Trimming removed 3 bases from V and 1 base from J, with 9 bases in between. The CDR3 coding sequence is TGCAGCGTTGACTTCGGGGCCCAAGAGACCCAGTACTTC. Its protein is CSVDFGAQETQYF.

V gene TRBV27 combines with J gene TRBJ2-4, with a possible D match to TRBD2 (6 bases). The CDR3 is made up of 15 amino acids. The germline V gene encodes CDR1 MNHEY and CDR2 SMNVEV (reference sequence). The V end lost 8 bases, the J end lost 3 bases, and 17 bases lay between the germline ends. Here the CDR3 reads CASETAGGDKNIQYF. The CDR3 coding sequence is TGTGCCAGCGAGACGGCAGGAGGGGACAAAAACATTCAGTACTTC.

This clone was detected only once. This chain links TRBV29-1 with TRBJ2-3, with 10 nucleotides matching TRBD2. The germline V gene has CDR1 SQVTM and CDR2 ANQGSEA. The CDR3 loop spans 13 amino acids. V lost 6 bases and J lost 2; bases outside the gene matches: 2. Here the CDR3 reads CSVAGGATDTQYF. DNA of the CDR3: TGCAGCGTAGCGGGAGGGGCCACAGATACGCAGTATTTT.

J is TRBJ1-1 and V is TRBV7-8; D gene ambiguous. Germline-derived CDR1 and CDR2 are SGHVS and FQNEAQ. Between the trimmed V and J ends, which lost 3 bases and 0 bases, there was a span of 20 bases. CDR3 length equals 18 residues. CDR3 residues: CASSFNPMADAMNTEAFF. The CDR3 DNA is TGTGCCAGCAGCTTTAATCCGATGGCAGATGCAATGAACACTGAAGCTTTCTTT.

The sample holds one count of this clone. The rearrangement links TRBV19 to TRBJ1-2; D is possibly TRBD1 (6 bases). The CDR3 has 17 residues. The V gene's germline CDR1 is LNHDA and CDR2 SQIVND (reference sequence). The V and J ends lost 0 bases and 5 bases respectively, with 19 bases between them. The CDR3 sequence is CASSIDLPTGARYGYTF. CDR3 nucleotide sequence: TGTGCCAGTAGTATAGATCTGCCGACAGGCGCAAGGTATGGCTACACCTTC.

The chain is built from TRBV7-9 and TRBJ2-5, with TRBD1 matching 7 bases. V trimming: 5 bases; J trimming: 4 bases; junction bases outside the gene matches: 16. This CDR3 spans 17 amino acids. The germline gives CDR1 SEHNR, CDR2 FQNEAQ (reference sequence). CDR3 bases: TGTGCCAGCAGCGCCACTGACTTCTACAGGGGCGGAGAGACCCAGTACTTC. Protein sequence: CASSATDFYRGGETQYF.

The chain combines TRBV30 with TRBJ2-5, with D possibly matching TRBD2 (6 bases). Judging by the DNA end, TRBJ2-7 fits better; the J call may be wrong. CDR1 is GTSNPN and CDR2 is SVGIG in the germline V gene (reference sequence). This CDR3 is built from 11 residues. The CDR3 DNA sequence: TGTGCCTGCGGGAGAAGGTACGAGCAGTACTTC. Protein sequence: CACGRRYEQYF.

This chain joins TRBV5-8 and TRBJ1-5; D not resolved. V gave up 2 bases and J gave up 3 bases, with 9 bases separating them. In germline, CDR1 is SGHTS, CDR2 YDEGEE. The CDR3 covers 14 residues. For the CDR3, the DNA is TGTGCCAGCAGCTTCCCCGGCTCCAATCAGCCCCAGCATTTT. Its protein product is CASSFPGSNQPQHF. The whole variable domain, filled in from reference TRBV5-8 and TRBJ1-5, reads EAGVTQSPTHLIKTRGQQATLRCSPISGHTSVYWYQQALGLGLQFLLWYDEGEERNRGNFPPRFSGRQFPNYSSELNVNALELEDSALYLCASSFPGSNQPQHFGDGTRLSIL.

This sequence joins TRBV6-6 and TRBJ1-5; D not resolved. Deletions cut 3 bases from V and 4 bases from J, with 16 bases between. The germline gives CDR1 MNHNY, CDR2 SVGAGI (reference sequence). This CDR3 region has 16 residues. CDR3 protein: CASSYLATEGNQPQHF. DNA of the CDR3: TGTGCCAGCAGTTATCTGGCTACCGAGGGTAATCAGCCCCAGCATTTT.